The rows below give T cell receptor beta chains drawn from one sample of a study of CD8+ T cells in alopecia areata. Here immunoSEQ multiplex PCR was the method, and the copy in TCRdb shows in-frame clones only, minus some. The sample has 200,000 to 250,000 clones; 50% to 70% are singletons. Source: CD4+ T cells sorted from blood, taken at week 4, from a patient treated with tofacitinib. All receptors derive from a human donor with alopecia areata. CDR3s include the opening cysteine and the closing phenylalanine or tryptophan. The order of the fields is J gene, D gene, V gene, clone size, CDR3 protein, CDR3 DNA. The D gene is left open where the match is weak. Some rows have no size entry. The others give once, few or many, or a class for an expanded clone.

J: TRBJ1-2; D: .; V: TRBV23-1; size: .; CDR3: CASSQWAEGEYGYTF; DNA: TGCGCCAGCAGTCAATGGGCCGAGGGGGAATATGGCTACACCTTC
J: TRBJ2-7; D: TRBD2; V: TRBV5-1; size: few; CDR3: CASRTGTSAYEQYF; DNA: TGCGCCAGCCGGACCGGGACTAGCGCTTACGAGCAGTACTTC
J: TRBJ2-7; D: TRBD1; V: TRBV14; size: few; CDR3: CASSPDRPSYEQYF; DNA: TGTGCCAGCAGCCCGGACAGGCCCAGCTACGAGCAGTACTTC
J: TRBJ1-2; D: .; V: TRBV5-6; size: .; CDR3: CASSLHRVYTF; DNA: TGTGCCAGCAGCTTGCACAGGGTTTACACCTTC
J: TRBJ2-5; D: .; V: TRBV19; size: few; CDR3: CASKAPGARETQYF; DNA: TGTGCCAGTAAGGCCCCGGGGGCCCGGGAGACCCAGTACTTC
J: TRBJ1-5; D: .; V: TRBV30; size: .; CDR3: CAWSDTGNQPQHF; DNA: TGTGCCTGGAGTGACACGGGCAATCAGCCCCAGCATTTT
J: TRBJ2-7; D: .; V: TRBV29-1; size: .; CDR3: CSVEGGENPPYEQYF; DNA: TGCAGCGTTGAGGGGGGAGAGAACCCTCCCTACGAGCAGTACTTC
J: TRBJ2-7; D: .; V: TRBV5-1; size: .; CDR3: CASSSGLLGEQYF; DNA: TGCGCCAGCAGCTCCGGGCTCCTAGGAGAGCAGTACTTC
J: TRBJ1-1; D: .; V: TRBV30; size: once; CDR3: CAWSVLLNTEAFF; DNA: TGTGCCTGGAGTGTACTTCTGAACACTGAAGCTTTCTTT
J: TRBJ1-1; D: .; V: TRBV27; size: once; CDR3: CASSLYARVGEAFF; DNA: TGTGCCAGCAGTTTATATGCCAGGGTCGGTGAAGCTTTCTTT
J: TRBJ2-5; D: .; V: TRBV7-6; size: .; CDR3: CASSLDSTQYF; DNA: TGTGCCAGCAGCTTAGATTCAACCCAGTACTTC
J: TRBJ2-5; D: TRBD2; V: TRBV7-3; size: .; CDR3: CASSRTSGGQETQYF; DNA: TGTGCCAGCAGCCGGACTAGCGGGGGCCAAGAGACCCAGTACTTC
J: TRBJ2-5; D: .; V: TRBV20-1; size: .; CDR3: CSAGQETQYF; DNA: TGCAGTGCTGGACAGGAGACCCAGTACTTC
J: TRBJ1-1; D: TRBD1; V: TRBV15; size: .; CDR3: CATSSAGTAEENTEAFF; DNA: TGTGCCACCAGCAGCGCCGGGACAGCTGAGGAGAACACTGAAGCTTTCTTT
J: TRBJ1-5; D: .; V: TRBV19; size: .; CDR3: CASSHGKVEKPQHF; DNA: TGTGCCAGTAGTCACGGGAAGGTAGAGAAGCCCCAGCATTTT
J: TRBJ2-4; D: TRBD1; V: TRBV14; size: .; CDR3: CASSRETGGFHIQYF; DNA: TGTGCCAGCAGCCGAGAGACAGGGGGCTTCCACATTCAGTACTTC
J: TRBJ2-7; D: .; V: TRBV29-1; size: .; CDR3: CSAAQATGEQYF; DNA: TGCAGCGCAGCGCAGGCTACGGGAGAGCAGTACTTC
J: TRBJ2-7; D: .; V: TRBV5-1; size: .; CDR3: CASSRWTGYEQYF; DNA: TGCGCCAGCAGTAGGTGGACGGGCTACGAGCAGTACTTC
J: TRBJ1-6; D: .; V: TRBV2; size: .; CDR3: CATRDTYSPLHF; DNA: TGTGCCACGCGGGACACCTATTCACCCCTCCACTTT
J: TRBJ2-7; D: .; V: TRBV4-2; size: few; CDR3: CASSQDWGAYEQYF; DNA: TGTGCCAGCAGCCAAGATTGGGGAGCCTACGAGCAGTACTTC
J: TRBJ1-1; D: .; V: TRBV30; size: .; CDR3: CAWSAEFGEAFF; DNA: TGTGCCTGGAGCGCAGAGTTCGGAGAAGCTTTCTTT
J: TRBJ1-6; D: .; V: TRBV11-2; size: .; CDR3: CASSSPMGSFNSPLHF; DNA: TGTGCCAGCAGCTCACCCATGGGTTCCTTTAATTCACCCCTCCACTTT
J: TRBJ1-5; D: .; V: TRBV18; size: .; CDR3: CASSPTADQPQHF; DNA: TGTGCCAGCTCACCAACTGCGGATCAGCCCCAGCATTTT
J: TRBJ2-2; D: .; V: TRBV5-1; size: .; CDR3: CASSFEQGPAGELFF; DNA: TGCGCCAGCAGCTTTGAACAGGGTCCTGCCGGGGAGCTGTTTTTT